A single sample is the source of the 30 T cell receptor beta chains below, sequenced in a study of blood T cells in healthy people across ages (dated by TCRdb to the mid-2010s). Library construction relied on 5' RACE. Instrument on record: Illumina HiSeq 2500. The second PCR ran for roughly 7 to 11 cycles and used a J-beta primer mix along with a sample-barcoded 5' primer. TCRdb handled the public reads itself, with Q25 trimming in fastp and clone calling in MiXCR, and kept productive beta chains. Identical CDR3 proteins give one entry, which carries the most common genes and DNA. Counted in this sample were 980,000 or so distinct CDR3 sequences; around 49% of them appeared once. The top ten clonotypes cover under 15% of the sample. Sequencing used blood. These receptor sequences come from a man aged 25-45 years in good health.

Here the CDR3 DNA reads TGTGCCAGCAGTTCCACCCCCGGACAGGAAAGCTCCTACGAGCAGTACTTC. Amino acids: CASSSTPGQESSYEQYF. The chain has TRBV28 and TRBJ2-7; 7 positions agree with TRBD1. This CDR3 is 17 amino acids long. The J segment lost 0 bases and the V segment lost 4 bases, leaving 12 bases of the junction unmatched. Germline V gene lookup returns CDR1 MDHEN and CDR2 SYDVKM.

The chain couples TRBV3-1 to TRBJ2-1, with D possibly being TRBD1 or TRBD2 (6 bases each). The germline V gene has CDR1 LGHDT and CDR2 YNNKEL (reference sequence). The CDR3 has 13 amino acids. V lost 3 bases to trimming and J lost 13 bases, with 16 bases between them. The CDR3: CASSQAGGETQFF. The CDR3 nucleotides are TGTGCCAGCAGCCAGGCCGGGGGCGAGACCCAGTTCTTC.

The chain has TRBV14 and TRBJ2-1, with 7 positions matching TRBD2. The CDR3 sequence is 16 residues long. Per germline, CDR1 SGHDN and CDR2 FVKESK. J lost 4 bases, V lost 5 bases, and 11 bases had no gene match. CDR3 nucleotide sequence: TGTGCCAGCAGCTTTAAAGGAGCTAGCGGTTACAATGAGCAGTTCTTC. This gives the protein CASSFKGASGYNEQFF.

The CDR3 here is CASSSRPEEQFF. The CDR3 DNA reads as TGTGCCAGCAGTTCCCGGCCGGAAGAGCAGTTCTTC. This chain connects TRBV12-3 or TRBV12-4 to TRBJ2-1; D uncertain. CDR3 length: 12 residues. The V end was cut by 4 bases, the J end by 10 bases, with 11 bases between.

This clonotype was counted between two and nine times. The chain uses TRBV25-1 and TRBJ1-5, with D uncertain. CDR1 is MGHDK, CDR2 SYGVNS, per germline. Trimming removed 3 bases from V and 2 bases from J, with 5 bases in between. The CDR3 has 13 amino acids. In nucleotides, the CDR3 is TGTGCCAGCAGTGATGTAGGCAATCAGCCCCAGCATTTT. The encoded protein is CASSDVGNQPQHF. The variable domain in full, with the rest retrieved from reference TRBV25-1 and TRBJ1-5, is EADIYQTPRYLVIGTGKKITLECSQTMGHDKMYWYQQDPGMELHLIHYSYGVNSTEKGDLSSESTVSRIRTEHFPLTLESARPSHTSQYLCASSDVGNQPQHFGDGTRLSIL.

This clonotype was counted a few times. The genes are TRBV27 and TRBJ1-3; D is uncertain. V was trimmed by 0 bases and J by 2 bases, leaving 2 bases between them. Germline V gene data show CDR1 as MNHEY and CDR2 as SMNVEV (reference sequence). The CDR3 spans 13 residues. CDR3 in amino acids: CASSLSTGNTIYF. CDR3 sequence (DNA): TGTGCCAGCAGTTTATCGACTGGAAACACCATATATTTT.

This clonotype was seen more than once but under ten times. The rearrangement joins TRBV5-1 to TRBJ2-3; no clear D. V lost 1 base, J lost 2 bases, and 11 bases lay in between. Germline V gene data show CDR1 as SGHRS and CDR2 as YFSETQ. This CDR3 spans 15 amino acids. CDR3: CASSLSGPATDTQYF. CDR3 nucleotides: TGCGCCAGCAGCTTGTCCGGCCCAGCCACAGATACGCAGTATTTT. Full variable domain (missing parts from reference TRBV5-1 and TRBJ2-3): KAGVTQTPRYLIKTRGQQVTLSCSPISGHRSVSWYQQTPGQGLQFLFEYFSETQRNKGNFPGRFSGRQFSNSRSEMNVSTLELGDSALYLCASSLSGPATDTQYFGPGTRLTVL.

Concerning this clonotype: An end of the junction differs from the germline gene, which may be a read error. The J gene is TRBJ2-3, the V gene TRBV7-9; the D is unclear. CDR3 length: 14 amino acids. Germline values: CDR1 SEHNR, CDR2 FQNEAQ (reference sequence). As DNA, the CDR3 is TGCGCCAGCAGTCGAAGTTTCGACACAGATACGCAGTATTTT. Translating it yields CASSRSFDTDTQYF.

The chain uses TRBV27 and TRBJ2-5; D uncertain. The germline V gene has CDR1 MNHEY and CDR2 SMNVEV (reference sequence). The ends were cut back, 3 bases at V and 5 bases at J, with 13 bases in the middle. The CDR3 runs 14 residues. As DNA, the CDR3 is TGTGCCAGCAGTTTGTCGTATTTTGGGGAGACCCAGTACTTC. This translates into CASSLSYFGETQYF.

At least ten counts were recorded for this clonotype. The CDR3 is CASSLAPGTTDTQYF. As DNA, the CDR3 is TGTGCCAGCAGCTTAGCCCCGGGGACCACAGATACGCAGTATTTT. The J gene is TRBJ2-3, the V gene TRBV7-2; D may be TRBD1 or TRBD2 (5 bases each). Trimming stripped 0 bases from V and 2 bases from J, with 9 bases between. This CDR3 is 15 amino acids long. CDR1 is SGHTA, CDR2 FQGNSA, per germline.

The rearrangement joins TRBV20-1 to TRBJ2-1, with 8 positions matching TRBD2. The CDR3 is 12 amino acids. J was trimmed by 8 bases and V by 3 bases; bases with no gene match: 3. Germline V gene sequence: CDR1 DFQATT, CDR2 SNEGSKA (reference sequence). The CDR3, as DNA: TGCAGTGCTAGGGGACTAGTCCATGAGCAGTTCTTC. It is translated as CSARGLVHEQFF.

In this sample, this clonotype turned up many times. One end of the junction does not line up with germline, which may come from a read error. The V gene is TRBV12-3 or TRBV12-4, the J gene TRBJ2-1; D is ambiguous. The CDR3 extends over 11 amino acids. In nucleotides, the CDR3 is TGCGCCAGCAGCGAGAACAATGAGCAGTTCTTC. Translated: CASSENNEQFF.

The chain couples TRBV3-1 to TRBJ2-3; D is perhaps TRBD2 (5 bases). Trimming pared 4 bases from V and 4 bases from J, leaving 18 bases between. Germline-derived CDR1 and CDR2 are LGHDT and YNNKEL (reference sequence). CDR3 size: 16 residues. The CDR3 reads CASSRARTPLSDTQYF. CDR3 sequence (DNA): TGTGCCAGCAGCCGTGCCCGGACTCCTCTTTCAGATACGCAGTATTTT.

This clonotype has a count of ten or more. The chain employs TRBV25-1 and TRBJ1-6, with D hard to call. Per germline, CDR1 MGHDK and CDR2 SYGVNS. The length of the CDR3 is 15 residues. V lost 6 bases and J lost 7, with 16 bases in between. The CDR3 DNA reads TGTGCCAGCAGAGTTAGCGCCGCAGACAATTCACCCCTCCACTTT. Protein sequence: CASRVSAADNSPLHF.

The chain recombines TRBV5-6 with TRBJ2-6; TRBD1 might be the D (6 bases). Germline-derived CDR1 and CDR2 are SGHDT and YYEEEE. The CDR3 totals 15 residues. V shed 5 bases and J shed 4 bases, with 13 bases lying between them. In nucleotides, the CDR3 is TGTGCCAGCAGGCCTTCAGGGGCAGGGGCCAACGTCCTGACTTTC. It codes for CASRPSGAGANVLTF. Looking up the rest from reference TRBV5-6 and TRBJ2-6 gives the full variable domain: DAGVTQSPTHLIKTRGQQVTLRCSPKSGHDTVSWYQQALGQGPQFIFQYYEEEERQRGNFPDRFSGHQFPNYSSELNVNALLLGDSALYLCASRPSGAGANVLTFGAGSRLTVL.

V gene TRBV7-9 combines with J gene TRBJ2-7; D remains unclear. The CDR3 contains 15 residues. In germline, CDR1 is SEHNR, CDR2 FQNEAQ (reference sequence). The V end lost 1 base, the J end lost 3 bases, and 13 bases lay between the germline ends. The CDR3 sequence: CASSLGDGFYYEQYF. For the CDR3, the DNA is TGTGCCAGCAGCTTAGGCGACGGGTTCTACTACGAGCAGTACTTC. The full variable domain, in which reference TRBV7-9 and TRBJ2-7 provide the parts outside the CDR3, is DTGVSQNPRHKITKRGQNVTFRCDPISEHNRLYWYRQTLGQGPEFLTYFQNEAQLEKSRLLSDRFSAERPKGSFSTLEIQRTEQGDSAMYLCASSLGDGFYYEQYFGPGTRLTVT.

The chain links TRBV29-1 to TRBJ1-5; TRBD1 might be the D (6 bases). Trimming cost V 5 bases and J 1 base, with 15 bases left between them. The CDR3 extends over 15 amino acids. Germline V gene lookup returns CDR1 SQVTM and CDR2 ANQGSEA. This chain's CDR3 is CSVQTGSASNQPQHF. In nucleotides, the CDR3 is TGCAGCGTTCAAACAGGGTCCGCCAGCAATCAGCCCCAGCATTTT.

This clonotype was detected only a few times. CDR3 sequence reads: CASSTQGGPYEQYF. The CDR3 DNA is TGTGCCAGCTCAACGCAGGGAGGTCCGTACGAGCAGTACTTC. V is TRBV18 and J is TRBJ2-7; D possibly corresponds to TRBD2 (6 bases). The CDR3 spans 14 residues. Germline V lookup: CDR1 KGHSH, CDR2 LQKENI. V was shortened by 5 bases and J by 4 bases, with 15 bases between the two germline ends.

J is TRBJ2-1 and V is TRBV9; possible D gene TRBD2, 6 bases. CDR1 is SGDLS, CDR2 YYNGEE, per germline. Trimming stripped 0 bases from V and 6 bases from J, with 13 bases between. The CDR3 consists of 15 residues. CDR3 DNA: TGTGCCAGCAGCGTAGGCGGAGGGGCGATCAATGAGCAGTTCTTC. Protein product: CASSVGGGAINEQFF. Using reference TRBV9 and TRBJ2-1 for the parts outside the CDR3, the full variable domain is DSGVTQTPKHLITATGQRVTLRCSPRSGDLSVYWYQQSLDQGLQFLIQYYNGEERAKGNILERFSAQQFPDLHSELNLSSLELGDSALYFCASSVGGGAINEQFFGPGTRLTVL.

This chain joins TRBV3-1 and TRBJ2-7, with 9 bases matching TRBD1. Trimming cost V 4 bases and J 5 bases; bases outside gene matches: 6. This CDR3 is built from 14 residues. Germline V lookup: CDR1 LGHDT, CDR2 YNNKEL (reference sequence). The CDR3: CASSPRTGVNEQYF. The CDR3 DNA follows: TGTGCCAGCAGCCCTCGGACAGGGGTGAACGAGCAGTACTTC.

V is TRBV5-5 and J is TRBJ2-5; D may be TRBD1 (5 bases). This CDR3 spans 15 amino acids. Germline V gene sequence: CDR1 SGHKS, CDR2 YYEKEE (reference sequence). The germline V and J ends were trimmed by 0 bases and 1 base, with 10 bases remaining between them. CDR3 in DNA: TGTGCCAGCAGCTTGGTCGACAGAAGCCAAGAGACCCAGTACTTC. Residues: CASSLVDRSQETQYF.

The chain recombines TRBV20-1 with TRBJ2-3; either TRBD1 or TRBD2 may supply D (5 bases each). Trimming removed 3 bases at V and 7 bases at J, with 17 bases between. In germline, CDR1 is DFQATT, CDR2 SNEGSKA (reference sequence). The CDR3 length is 14 residues. DNA of the CDR3: TGCAGTGCTAGGGGGCTAGCCGGCGGCTATACGCAGTATTTT. Translated: CSARGLAGGYTQYF.

This clonotype was observed once. This chain uses TRBV6-1 with TRBJ1-2; TRBD1 matches 7 bases. This CDR3 has 15 amino acids. J gave up 4 bases and V 6 bases, and 11 bases lay outside the gene matches. The germline gives CDR1 MNHNS, CDR2 SASEGT. CDR3 sequence reads: CASSETGEWGYGYTF. CDR3 bases: TGTGCCAGCAGCGAAACAGGGGAATGGGGCTATGGCTACACCTTC.

This clonotype was seen ten or more times. J is TRBJ1-2 and V is TRBV29-1; possibly TRBD1 for D (6 bases). Trimming removed 4 bases at V and 6 bases at J, with 15 bases between. From germline, CDR1 is SQVTM and CDR2 ANQGSEA. The CDR3 sequence is 13 residues long. Written as DNA, the CDR3 is TGCAGCGTTGTGCAGGGGACTGGGGATGGCTACACCTTC. This gives the protein CSVVQGTGDGYTF.

The chain uses TRBV6-2 or TRBV6-3 and TRBJ2-7; no clear D. The CDR3 has 14 residues. Germline-derived CDR1 and CDR2 are MNHEY and SVGEGT. V dropped 3 bases and J dropped 7 bases, with 16 bases sitting between them. CDR3 sequence: CASSYRIGQWEQYF. CDR3 in DNA: TGTGCCAGCAGTTATCGAATAGGGCAGTGGGAGCAGTACTTC.

This chain joins TRBV5-1 and TRBJ2-2, with D unresolved. The CDR3 covers 16 residues. The V gene lost 4 bases and the J gene lost 0 bases, with 13 bases spanning the gap. Germline CDR1 is SGHRS and CDR2 is YFSETQ. The CDR3 is CASSRTLQTNTGELFF. Here the CDR3 DNA reads TGCGCCAGCAGCCGAACCCTTCAGACGAACACCGGGGAGCTGTTTTTT.

This chain uses TRBV19 with TRBJ1-2; no reliable D call. With 2 bases removed from V and 4 bases from J, the gap between germline ends came to 20 bases. The CDR3 length is 17 residues. The germline gives CDR1 LNHDA, CDR2 SQIVND (reference sequence). The CDR3 reads CASSISTNTASSYGYTF. The DNA of the CDR3 is TGTGCCAGTAGTATATCCACAAACACCGCCAGTTCCTATGGCTACACCTTC.

The chain couples TRBV20-1 to TRBJ2-1, with D maybe TRBD1 (5 bases). This CDR3 comprises 14 residues. Trimming cost V 0 bases and J 3 bases, with 9 bases left between them. Germline V gene sequence: CDR1 DFQATT, CDR2 SNEGSKA (reference sequence). CDR3 nucleotide sequence: TGCAGTGCTAGAGAAAGCACAGGCTACAATGAGCAGTTCTTC. Translation: CSARESTGYNEQFF.

This chain links TRBV7-2 with TRBJ1-1; possible D gene TRBD1, 5 bases. The CDR3 runs 14 residues. V was clipped by 5 bases and J by 4 bases, with 14 bases between them. Germline-derived CDR1 and CDR2 are SGHTA and FQGNSA. The CDR3 DNA reads TGTGCCAGCAGCACTCAGGGATCGAGCACTGAAGCTTTCTTT. Its translation: CASSTQGSSTEAFF.

The V gene is TRBV12-3 or TRBV12-4, the J gene TRBJ2-1, with D perhaps TRBD1 (6 bases). V lost 8 bases to trimming and J lost 7 bases, with 18 bases between them. The CDR3 extends over 14 amino acids. The CDR3: CASSSGQSPNEQFF. CDR3 in DNA: TGTGCCAGCTCGAGCGGACAGAGCCCGAATGAGCAGTTCTTC.